These T cell receptor beta chains were read from a single sample in a study of post-analysis software for immune sequencing data. TCRdb reprocessed the PCR reads via MiXCR and lists one record per CDR3 protein. In the table there are approximately 400,000 distinct CDR3 sequences, around a third of which are singletons. The material sequenced was blood. The receptors were gathered from a girl aged 10 to 17 with multiple sclerosis. Each CDR3 is given with its conserved first and last residue.

V gene	J gene	CDR3 protein
TRBV6-6	TRBJ1-2	CASSLKTQGARGYTF
TRBV6-5	TRBJ2-4	CASSRGGAKNIQYF
TRBV4-1	TRBJ2-7	CASSQVDRPHEQYF
TRBV9	TRBJ1-6	CASSVRTGQSPLHF
TRBV7-9	TRBJ2-5	CASSLTGTGDQETQYF
TRBV6-5	TRBJ2-7	CASSGSPGPYEQYF
TRBV20-1	TRBJ2-7	CSARNRNYEQYF
TRBV28	TRBJ2-7	CAVAGGGSYEQYF
TRBV6-5	TRBJ1-4	CASGPRQGRNEKLFF
TRBV29-1	TRBJ2-1	CSVETGRDNEQFF
TRBV7-2	TRBJ2-5	CASSPGTPQYF
TRBV12-5	NA	CASGSVRGPSSSEQYF
TRBV6-5	TRBJ1-4	CASSYSGGANEKLFF
TRBV5-4	TRBJ2-1	CASSLAVLGAQFF
TRBV7-6	NA	CASSSKPLSGVYEQYF
TRBV7-9	TRBJ2-5	CASSLEELAGAEQETQYF
TRBV6-2/TRBV6-3	TRBJ1-5	CASSYRGWQPQHF
TRBV6-6	TRBJ2-7	CASRLGQNSYEQYF
TRBV25-1	TRBJ1-1	CASSPRGEGPEAFF
TRBV5-5	TRBJ1-5	CASSPQDRGPNQPQHF
TRBV4-2	TRBJ1-5	CASSQERRQPQHF
TRBV30	TRBJ2-5	CAWRTVEETQYF
TRBV20-1	TRBJ2-5	CSARDPSTQETQYF
TRBV4-1	TRBJ2-1	CASSQADAYSYNEQFF
TRBV7-2	TRBJ2-3	CASGGFTDTQYF
TRBV11-1	TRBJ2-7	CASSPWGRHSYEQYF
TRBV6-5	TRBJ1-2	CASTRDRRALYGYTF